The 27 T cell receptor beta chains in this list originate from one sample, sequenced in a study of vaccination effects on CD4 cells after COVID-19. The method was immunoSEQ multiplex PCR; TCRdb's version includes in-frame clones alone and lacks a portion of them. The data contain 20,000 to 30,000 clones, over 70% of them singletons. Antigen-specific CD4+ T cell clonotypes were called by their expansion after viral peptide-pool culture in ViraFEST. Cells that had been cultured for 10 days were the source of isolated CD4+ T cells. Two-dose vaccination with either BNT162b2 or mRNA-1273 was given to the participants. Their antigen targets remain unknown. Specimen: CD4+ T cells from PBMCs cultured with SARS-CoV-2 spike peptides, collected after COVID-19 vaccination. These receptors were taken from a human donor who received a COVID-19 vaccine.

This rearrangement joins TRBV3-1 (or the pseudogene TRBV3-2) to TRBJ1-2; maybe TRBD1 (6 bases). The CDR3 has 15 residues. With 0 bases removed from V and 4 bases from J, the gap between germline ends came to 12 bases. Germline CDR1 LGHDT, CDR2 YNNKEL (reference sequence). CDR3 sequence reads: CASSQDTTGGYGYTF. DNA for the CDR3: TGTGCCAGCAGCCAAGACACGACAGGAGGCTATGGCTACACCTTC.

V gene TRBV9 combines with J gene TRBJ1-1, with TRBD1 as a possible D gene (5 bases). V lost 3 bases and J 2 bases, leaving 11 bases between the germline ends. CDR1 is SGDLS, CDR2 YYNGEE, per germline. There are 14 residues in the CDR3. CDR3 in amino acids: CASSGGVTNTEAFF. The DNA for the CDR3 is TGTGCCAGCAGCGGAGGGGTGACAAACACTGAAGCTTTCTTT.

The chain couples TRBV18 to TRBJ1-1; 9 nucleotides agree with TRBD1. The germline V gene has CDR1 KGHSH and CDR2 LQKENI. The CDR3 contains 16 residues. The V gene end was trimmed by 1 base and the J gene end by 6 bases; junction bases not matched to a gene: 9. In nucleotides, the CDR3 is TGTGCCAGCTCACCACAGCAGGGACAGGGCGGCCCTGAAGCTTTCTTT. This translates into CASSPQQGQGGPEAFF. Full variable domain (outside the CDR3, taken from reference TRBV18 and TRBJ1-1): NAGVMQNPRHLVRRRGQEARLRCSPMKGHSHVYWYRQLPEEGLKFMVYLQKENIIDESGMPKERFSAEFPKEGPSILRIQQVVRGDSAAYFCASSPQQGQGGPEAFFGQGTRLTVV.

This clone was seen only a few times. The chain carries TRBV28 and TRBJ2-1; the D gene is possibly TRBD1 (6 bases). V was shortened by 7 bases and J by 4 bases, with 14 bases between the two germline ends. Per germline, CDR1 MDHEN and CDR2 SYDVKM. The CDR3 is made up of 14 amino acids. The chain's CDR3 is CASNRQATYNEQFF. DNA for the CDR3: TGTGCCAGCAATAGACAGGCTACTTACAATGAGCAGTTCTTC.

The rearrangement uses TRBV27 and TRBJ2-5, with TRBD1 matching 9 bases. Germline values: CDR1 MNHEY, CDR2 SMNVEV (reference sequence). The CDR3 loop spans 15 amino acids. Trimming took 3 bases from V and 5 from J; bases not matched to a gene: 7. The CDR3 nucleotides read TGTGCCAGCAGTTTCGGACAGGGGATGGGGGAGACCCAGTACTTC. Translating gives CASSFGQGMGETQYF.

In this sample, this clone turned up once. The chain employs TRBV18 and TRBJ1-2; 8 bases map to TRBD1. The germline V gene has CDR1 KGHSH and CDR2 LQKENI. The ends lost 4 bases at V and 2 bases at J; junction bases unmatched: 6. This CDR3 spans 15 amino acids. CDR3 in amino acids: CASSRDRNLNYGYTF. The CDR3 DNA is TGTGCCAGCTCACGGGACAGGAACCTGAACTATGGCTACACCTTC.

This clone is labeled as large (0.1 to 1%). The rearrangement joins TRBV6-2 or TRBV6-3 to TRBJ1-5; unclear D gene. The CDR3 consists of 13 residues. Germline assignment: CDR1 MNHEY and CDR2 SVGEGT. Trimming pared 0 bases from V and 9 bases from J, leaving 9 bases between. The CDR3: CASSYSMGRPQHF. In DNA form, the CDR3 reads TGTGCCAGCAGTTACTCGATGGGAAGGCCCCAGCATTTT.

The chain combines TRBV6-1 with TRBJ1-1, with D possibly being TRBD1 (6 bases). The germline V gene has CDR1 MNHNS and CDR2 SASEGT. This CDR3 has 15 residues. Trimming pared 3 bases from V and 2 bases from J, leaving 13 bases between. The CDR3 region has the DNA TGTGCCAGCAGTGAGTTGGGGGGGCCAAACACTGAAGCTTTCTTT. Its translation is CASSELGGPNTEAFF.

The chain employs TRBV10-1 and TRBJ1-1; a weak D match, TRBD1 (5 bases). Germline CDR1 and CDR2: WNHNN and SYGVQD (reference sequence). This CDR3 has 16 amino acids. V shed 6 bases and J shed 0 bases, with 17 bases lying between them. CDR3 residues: CASSEGTWKVNTEAFF. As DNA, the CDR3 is TGCGCCAGCAGCGAGGGGACCTGGAAAGTGAACACTGAAGCTTTCTTT.

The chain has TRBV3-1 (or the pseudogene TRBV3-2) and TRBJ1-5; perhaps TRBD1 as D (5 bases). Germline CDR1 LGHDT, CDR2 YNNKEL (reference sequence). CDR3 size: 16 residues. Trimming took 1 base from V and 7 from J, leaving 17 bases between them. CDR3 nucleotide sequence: TGTGCCAGCAGCCAAGGGGGGGGGAGGGAAGGGCAGCCCCAGCATTTT. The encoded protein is CASSQGGGREGQPQHF.

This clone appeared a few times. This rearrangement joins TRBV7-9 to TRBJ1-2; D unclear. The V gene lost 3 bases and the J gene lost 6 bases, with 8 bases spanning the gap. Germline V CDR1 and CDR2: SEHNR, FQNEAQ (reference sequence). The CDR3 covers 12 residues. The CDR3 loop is CASSLASHGYTF. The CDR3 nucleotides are TGTGCCAGCAGCTTGGCAAGTCATGGCTACACCTTC.

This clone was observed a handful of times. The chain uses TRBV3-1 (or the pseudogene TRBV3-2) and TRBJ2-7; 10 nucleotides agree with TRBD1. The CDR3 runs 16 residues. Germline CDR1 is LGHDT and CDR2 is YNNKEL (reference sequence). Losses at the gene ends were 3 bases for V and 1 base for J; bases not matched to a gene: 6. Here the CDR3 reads CASSHRTGGFSYEQYF. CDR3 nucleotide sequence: TGTGCCAGCAGCCATCGGACAGGGGGATTTTCCTACGAGCAGTACTTC.

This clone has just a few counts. The CDR3: CASSPESGYQPQHF. For the CDR3, the DNA is TGTGCCAGCAGCCCGGAGTCAGGGTATCAGCCCCAGCATTTT. The chain recombines TRBV2 with TRBJ1-5; maybe TRBD1 (5 bases). V was pared by 6 bases and J by 5 bases, with 14 bases between. Per the germline V gene, CDR1 is SNHLY and CDR2 is FYNNEI. The CDR3 has 14 residues.

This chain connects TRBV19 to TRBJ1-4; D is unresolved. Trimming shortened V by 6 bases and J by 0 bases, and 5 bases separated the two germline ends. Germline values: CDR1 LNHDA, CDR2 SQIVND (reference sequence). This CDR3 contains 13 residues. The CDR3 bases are TGTGCCAGTAGGCGAACAACTAATGAAAAACTGTTTTTT. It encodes CASRRTTNEKLFF.

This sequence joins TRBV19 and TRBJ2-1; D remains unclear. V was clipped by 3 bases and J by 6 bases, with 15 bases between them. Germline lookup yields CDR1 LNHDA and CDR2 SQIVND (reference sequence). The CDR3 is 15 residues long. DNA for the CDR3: TGTGCCAGTAGTATGTTGGAAGTGACGGGCAATGAGCAGTTCTTC. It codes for CASSMLEVTGNEQFF.

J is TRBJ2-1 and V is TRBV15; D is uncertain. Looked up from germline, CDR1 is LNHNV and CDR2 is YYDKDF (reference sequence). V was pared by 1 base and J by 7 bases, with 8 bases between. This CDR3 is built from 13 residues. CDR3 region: CATSRAGVNEQFF. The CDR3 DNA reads TGTGCCACCAGCAGAGCGGGCGTTAATGAGCAGTTCTTC.

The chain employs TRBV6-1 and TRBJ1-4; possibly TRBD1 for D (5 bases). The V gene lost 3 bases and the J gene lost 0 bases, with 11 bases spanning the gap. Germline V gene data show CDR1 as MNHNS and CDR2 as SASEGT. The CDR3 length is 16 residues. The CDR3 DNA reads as TGTGCCAGCAGTGATTGGGGCAGGGCAACTAATGAAAAACTGTTTTTT. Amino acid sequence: CASSDWGRATNEKLFF.

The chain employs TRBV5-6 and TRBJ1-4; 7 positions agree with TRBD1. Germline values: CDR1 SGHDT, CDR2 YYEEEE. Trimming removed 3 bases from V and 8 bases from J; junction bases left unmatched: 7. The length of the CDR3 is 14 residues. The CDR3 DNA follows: TGTGCCAGCAGCTCCACAGGGGTTGGAGAAAAACTGTTTTTT. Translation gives CASSSTGVGEKLFF. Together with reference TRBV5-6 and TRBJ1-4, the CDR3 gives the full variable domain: DAGVTQSPTHLIKTRGQQVTLRCSPKSGHDTVSWYQQALGQGPQFIFQYYEEEERQRGNFPDRFSGHQFPNYSSELNVNALLLGDSALYLCASSSTGVGEKLFFGSGTQLSVL.

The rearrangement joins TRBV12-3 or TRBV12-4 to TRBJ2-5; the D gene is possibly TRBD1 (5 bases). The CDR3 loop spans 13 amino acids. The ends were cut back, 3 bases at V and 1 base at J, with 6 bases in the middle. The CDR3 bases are TGTGCCAGCAGTTTTGGGGCCCAAGAGACCCAGTACTTC. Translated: CASSFGAQETQYF.

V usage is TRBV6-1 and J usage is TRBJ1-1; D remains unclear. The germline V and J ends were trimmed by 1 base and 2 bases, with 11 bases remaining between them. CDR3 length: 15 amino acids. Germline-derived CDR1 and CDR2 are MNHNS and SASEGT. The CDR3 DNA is TGTGCCAGCAGTGAAGAGGTAGGATTTAACACTGAAGCTTTCTTT. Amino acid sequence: CASSEEVGFNTEAFF.

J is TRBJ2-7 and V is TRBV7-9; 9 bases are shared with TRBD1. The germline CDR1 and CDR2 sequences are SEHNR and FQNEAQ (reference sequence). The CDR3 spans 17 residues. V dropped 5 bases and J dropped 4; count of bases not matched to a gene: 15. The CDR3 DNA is TGTGCCAGCAGCAGATTACCGGGACAGGGTTCCGCTTACGAGCAGTACTTC. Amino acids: CASSRLPGQGSAYEQYF. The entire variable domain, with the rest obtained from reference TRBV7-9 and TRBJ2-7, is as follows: DTGVSQNPRHKITKRGQNVTFRCDPISEHNRLYWYRQTLGQGPEFLTYFQNEAQLEKSRLLSDRFSAERPKGSFSTLEIQRTEQGDSAMYLCASSRLPGQGSAYEQYFGPGTRLTVT.

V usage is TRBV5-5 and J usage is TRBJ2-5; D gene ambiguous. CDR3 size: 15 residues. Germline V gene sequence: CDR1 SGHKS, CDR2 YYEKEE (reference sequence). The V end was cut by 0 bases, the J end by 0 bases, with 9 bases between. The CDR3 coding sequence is TGTGCCAGCAGCTTGGAGCCGACGTACCAAGAGACCCAGTACTTC. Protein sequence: CASSLEPTYQETQYF.

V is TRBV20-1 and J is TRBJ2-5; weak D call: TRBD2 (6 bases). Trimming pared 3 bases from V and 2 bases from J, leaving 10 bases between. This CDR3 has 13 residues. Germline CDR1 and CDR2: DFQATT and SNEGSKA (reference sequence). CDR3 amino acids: CSASWDLQETQYF. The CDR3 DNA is TGCAGTGCTAGTTGGGACTTACAAGAGACCCAGTACTTC.

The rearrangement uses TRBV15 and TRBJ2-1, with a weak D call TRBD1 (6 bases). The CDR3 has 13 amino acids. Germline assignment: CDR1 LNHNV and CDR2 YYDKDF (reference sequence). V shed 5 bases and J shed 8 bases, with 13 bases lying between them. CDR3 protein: CATSGGQTYEQFF. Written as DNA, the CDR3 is TGTGCCACCAGCGGCGGACAGACATATGAGCAGTTCTTC.

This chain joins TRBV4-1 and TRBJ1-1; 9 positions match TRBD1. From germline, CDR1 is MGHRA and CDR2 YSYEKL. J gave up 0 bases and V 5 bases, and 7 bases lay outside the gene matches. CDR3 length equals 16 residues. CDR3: CASSNGQGPMNTEAFF. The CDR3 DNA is TGCGCCAGCAGCAACGGACAGGGGCCCATGAACACTGAAGCTTTCTTT.

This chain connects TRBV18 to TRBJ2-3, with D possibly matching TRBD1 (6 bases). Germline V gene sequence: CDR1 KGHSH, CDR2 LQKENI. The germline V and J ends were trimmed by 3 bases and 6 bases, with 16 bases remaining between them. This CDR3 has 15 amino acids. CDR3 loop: CASSPTAGQLDTQYF. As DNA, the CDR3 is TGTGCCAGCTCACCCACGGCAGGACAGTTGGATACGCAGTATTTT.

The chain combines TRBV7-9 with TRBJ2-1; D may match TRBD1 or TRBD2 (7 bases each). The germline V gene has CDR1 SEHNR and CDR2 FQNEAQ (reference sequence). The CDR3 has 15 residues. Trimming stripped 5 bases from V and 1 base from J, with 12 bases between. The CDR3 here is CASSRQGGSYNEQFF. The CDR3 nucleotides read TGTGCCAGCAGCCGACAGGGAGGGTCCTACAATGAGCAGTTCTTC.